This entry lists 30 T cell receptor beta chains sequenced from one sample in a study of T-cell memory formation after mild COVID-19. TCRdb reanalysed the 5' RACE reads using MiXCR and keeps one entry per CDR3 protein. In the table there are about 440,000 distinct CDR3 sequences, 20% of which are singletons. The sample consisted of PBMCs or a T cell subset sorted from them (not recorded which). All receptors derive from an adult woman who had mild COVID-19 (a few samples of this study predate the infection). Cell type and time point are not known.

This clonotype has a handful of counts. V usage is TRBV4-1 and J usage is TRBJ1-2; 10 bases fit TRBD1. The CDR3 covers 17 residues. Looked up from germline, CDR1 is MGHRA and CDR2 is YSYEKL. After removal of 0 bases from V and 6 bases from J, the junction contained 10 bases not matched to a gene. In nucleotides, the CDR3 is TGCGCCAGCAGCCAAGATCCTCCGGCGGGACAGGGGCATGGCTACACCTTC. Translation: CASSQDPPAGQGHGYTF.

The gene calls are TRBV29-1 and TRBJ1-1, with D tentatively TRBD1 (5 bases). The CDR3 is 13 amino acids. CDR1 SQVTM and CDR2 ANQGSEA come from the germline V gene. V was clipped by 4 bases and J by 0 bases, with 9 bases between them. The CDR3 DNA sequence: TGCAGCGTTGCCAGGGTAATGAACACTGAAGCTTTCTTT. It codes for CSVARVMNTEAFF.

The CDR3 loop reads CASSLHQNSEAFF. Written as DNA, the CDR3 is TGTGCCAGCAGCCTCCACCAAAACTCTGAAGCTTTCTTT. This rearrangement joins TRBV7-2 to TRBJ1-1; D gene uncertain. CDR3 length: 13 residues. V lost 5 bases to trimming and J lost 6 bases, with 13 bases between them. Germline V lookup: CDR1 SGHTA, CDR2 FQGNSA.

This CDR3 is CASSWREGQETQYF. Written as DNA, the CDR3 is TGTGCCAGCAGCTGGAGGGAGGGCCAAGAGACCCAGTACTTC. The rearrangement uses TRBV5-6 and TRBJ2-5; 7 bases agree with TRBD2. Looked up from germline, CDR1 is SGHDT and CDR2 is YYEEEE. The CDR3 length is 14 residues. The ends lost 3 bases at V and 1 base at J; junction bases unmatched: 3.

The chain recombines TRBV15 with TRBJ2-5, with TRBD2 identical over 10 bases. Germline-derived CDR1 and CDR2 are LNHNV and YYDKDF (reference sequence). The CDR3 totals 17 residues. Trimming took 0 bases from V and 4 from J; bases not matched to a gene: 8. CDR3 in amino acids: CATSRDPASGRGETQYF. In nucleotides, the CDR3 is TGTGCCACCAGCAGAGATCCGGCTAGCGGGAGAGGAGAGACCCAGTACTTC.

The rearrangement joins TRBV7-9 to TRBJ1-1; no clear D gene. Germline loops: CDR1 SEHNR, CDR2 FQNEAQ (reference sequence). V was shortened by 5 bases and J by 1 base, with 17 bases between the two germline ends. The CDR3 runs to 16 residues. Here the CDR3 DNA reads TGTGCCAGCAGCCATCAGCGAGGGAGAGAGAACACTGAAGCTTTCTTT. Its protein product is CASSHQRGRENTEAFF.

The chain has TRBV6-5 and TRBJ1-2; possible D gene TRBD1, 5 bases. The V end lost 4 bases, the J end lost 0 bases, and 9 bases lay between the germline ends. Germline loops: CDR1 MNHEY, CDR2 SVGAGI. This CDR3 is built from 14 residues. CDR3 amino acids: CASSSGGSNYGYTF. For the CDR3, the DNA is TGTGCCAGCAGTTCGGGGGGGTCTAACTATGGCTACACCTTC.

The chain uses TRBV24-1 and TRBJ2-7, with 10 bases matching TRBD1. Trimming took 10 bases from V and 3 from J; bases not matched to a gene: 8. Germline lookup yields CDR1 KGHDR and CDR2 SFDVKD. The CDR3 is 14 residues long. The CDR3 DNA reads TGTGCCACAGCAAGACAGGGGGCGGACTACGAGCAGTACTTC. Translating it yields CATARQGADYEQYF.

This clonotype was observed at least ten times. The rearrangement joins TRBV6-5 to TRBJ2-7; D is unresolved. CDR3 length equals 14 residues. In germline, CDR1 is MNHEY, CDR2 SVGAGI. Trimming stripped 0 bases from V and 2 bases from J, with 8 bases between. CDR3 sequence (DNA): TGTGCCAGCAGTTACTCGACTGGCCCCTACGAGCAGTACTTC. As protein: CASSYSTGPYEQYF.

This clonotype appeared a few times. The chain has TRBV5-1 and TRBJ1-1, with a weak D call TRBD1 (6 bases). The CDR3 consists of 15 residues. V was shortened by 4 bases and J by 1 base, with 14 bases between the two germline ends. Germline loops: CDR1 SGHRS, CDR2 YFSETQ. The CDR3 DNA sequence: TGCGCCAGCAGCCTTCACTCGGGACAGAACACTGAAGCTTTCTTT. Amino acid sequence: CASSLHSGQNTEAFF.

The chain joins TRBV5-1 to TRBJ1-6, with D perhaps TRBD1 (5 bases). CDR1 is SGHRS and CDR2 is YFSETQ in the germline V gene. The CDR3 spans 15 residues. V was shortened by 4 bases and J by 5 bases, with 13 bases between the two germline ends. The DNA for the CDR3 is TGCGCCAGCAGCCTCCGACAGAGAGATAATTCACCCCTCCACTTT. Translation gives CASSLRQRDNSPLHF.

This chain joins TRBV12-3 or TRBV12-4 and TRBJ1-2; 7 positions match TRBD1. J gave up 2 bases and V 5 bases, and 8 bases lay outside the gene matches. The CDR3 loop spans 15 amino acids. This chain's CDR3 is CASSLGTAPNYGYTF. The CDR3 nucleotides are TGTGCCAGCAGTCTTGGGACAGCTCCAAACTATGGCTACACCTTC.

CDR3 nucleotides: TGTGCCAGCAGTGATTACGGGCTACATAATGAAAAACTGTTTTTT. This translates into CASSDYGLHNEKLFF. This chain joins TRBV2 and TRBJ1-4; D remains ambiguous. Trimming cost V 3 bases and J 4 bases, with 12 bases left between them. The CDR3 is 15 amino acids. CDR1 is SNHLY, CDR2 FYNNEI, per germline.

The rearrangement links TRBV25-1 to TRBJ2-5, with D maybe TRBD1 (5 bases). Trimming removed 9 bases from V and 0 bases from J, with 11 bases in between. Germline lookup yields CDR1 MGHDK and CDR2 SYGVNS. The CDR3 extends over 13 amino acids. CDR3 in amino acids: CARTVFYQETQYF. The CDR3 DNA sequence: TGTGCCAGGACAGTTTTTTACCAAGAGACCCAGTACTTC.

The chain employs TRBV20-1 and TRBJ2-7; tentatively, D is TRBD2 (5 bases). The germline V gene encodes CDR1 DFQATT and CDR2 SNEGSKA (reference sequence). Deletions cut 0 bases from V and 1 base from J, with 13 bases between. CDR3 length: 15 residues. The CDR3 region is CSARDPAGSSYEQYF. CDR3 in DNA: TGCAGTGCTAGAGATCCCGCGGGTAGTTCCTACGAGCAGTACTTC.

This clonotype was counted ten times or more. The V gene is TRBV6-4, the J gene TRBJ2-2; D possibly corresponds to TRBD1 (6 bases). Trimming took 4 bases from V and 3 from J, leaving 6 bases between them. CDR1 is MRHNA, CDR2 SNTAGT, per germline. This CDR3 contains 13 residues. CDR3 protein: CASSGQDTGELFF. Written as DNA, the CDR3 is TGTGCCAGCAGTGGACAGGACACCGGGGAGCTGTTTTTT.

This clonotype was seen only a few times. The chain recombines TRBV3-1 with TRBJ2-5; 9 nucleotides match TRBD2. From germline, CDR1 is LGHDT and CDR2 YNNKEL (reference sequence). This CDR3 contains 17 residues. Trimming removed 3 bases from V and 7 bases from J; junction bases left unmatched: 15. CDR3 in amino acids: CASSQGSGSADEVTQYF. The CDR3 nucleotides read TGTGCCAGCAGCCAGGGTAGCGGGAGCGCTGACGAAGTGACCCAGTACTTC.

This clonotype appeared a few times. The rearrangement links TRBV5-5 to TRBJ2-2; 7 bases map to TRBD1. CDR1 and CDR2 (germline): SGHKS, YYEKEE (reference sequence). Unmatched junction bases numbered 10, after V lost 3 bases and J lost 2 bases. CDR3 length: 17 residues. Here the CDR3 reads CASSYLLRDRNTGELFF. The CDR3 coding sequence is TGTGCCAGCAGCTACCTACTCCGGGACAGAAACACCGGGGAGCTGTTTTTT.

CDR3 loop: CASSLETVTDTQYF. The CDR3 DNA reads as TGTGCCAGCAGCTTAGAGACGGTAACAGATACGCAGTATTTT. V is TRBV7-6 and J is TRBJ2-3; unclear D gene. The CDR3 contains 14 residues. The germline V gene has CDR1 SGHVS and CDR2 FNYEAQ. V lost 1 base to trimming and J lost 3 bases, with 8 bases between them.

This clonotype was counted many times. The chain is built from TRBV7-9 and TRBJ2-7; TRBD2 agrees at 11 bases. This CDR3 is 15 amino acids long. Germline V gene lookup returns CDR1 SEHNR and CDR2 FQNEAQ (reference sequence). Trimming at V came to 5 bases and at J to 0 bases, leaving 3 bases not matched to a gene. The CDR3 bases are TGTGCCAGCAGCCGTAGCGGGGGGGCCTCCTACGAGCAGTACTTC. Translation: CASSRSGGASYEQYF.

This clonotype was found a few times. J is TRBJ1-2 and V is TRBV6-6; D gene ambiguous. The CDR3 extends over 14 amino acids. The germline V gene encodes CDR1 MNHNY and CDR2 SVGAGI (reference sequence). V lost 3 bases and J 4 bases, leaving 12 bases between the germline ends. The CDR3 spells CASSYEGLSYGYTF. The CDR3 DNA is TGTGCCAGCAGTTATGAGGGTCTGTCCTATGGCTACACCTTC.

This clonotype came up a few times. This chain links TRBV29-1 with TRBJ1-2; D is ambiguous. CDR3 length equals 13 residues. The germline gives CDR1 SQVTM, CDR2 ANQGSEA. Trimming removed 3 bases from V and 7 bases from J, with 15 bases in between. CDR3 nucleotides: TGCAGCGTTGACCCCAGCGTGGTCGGTGGCTACACCTTC. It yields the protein CSVDPSVVGGYTF.

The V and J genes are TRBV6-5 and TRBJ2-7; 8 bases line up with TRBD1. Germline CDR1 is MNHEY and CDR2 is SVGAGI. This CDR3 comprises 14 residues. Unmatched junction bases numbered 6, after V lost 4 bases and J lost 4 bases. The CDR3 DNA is TGTGCCAGCAGTTCCAACGGACAGGGATACGAGCAGTACTTC. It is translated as CASSSNGQGYEQYF.

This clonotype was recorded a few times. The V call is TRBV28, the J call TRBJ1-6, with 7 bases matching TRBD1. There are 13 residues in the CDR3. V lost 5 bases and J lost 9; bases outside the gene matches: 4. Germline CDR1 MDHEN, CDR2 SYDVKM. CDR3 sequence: CASSQTGISPLHF. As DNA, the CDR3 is TGTGCCAGCAGTCAGACAGGGATTTCACCCCTCCACTTT.

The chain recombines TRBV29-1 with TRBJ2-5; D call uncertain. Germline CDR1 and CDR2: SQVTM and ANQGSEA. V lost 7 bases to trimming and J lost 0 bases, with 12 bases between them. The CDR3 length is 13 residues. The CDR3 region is CSGDSANQETQYF. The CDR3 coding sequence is TGCAGCGGCGACTCAGCGAACCAAGAGACCCAGTACTTC.

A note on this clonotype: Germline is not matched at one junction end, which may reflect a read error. The CDR3 DNA is TGTGCTAGCAGCCACGATGCGGGAAAATACAATGAGCAGTTCTTC. Encoded protein: CASSHDAGKYNEQFF. The chain uses TRBV7-7 and TRBJ2-1; D is perhaps TRBD2 (6 bases). This CDR3 is 15 amino acids long. Per germline, CDR1 SSHAT and CDR2 FNYEAQ (reference sequence).

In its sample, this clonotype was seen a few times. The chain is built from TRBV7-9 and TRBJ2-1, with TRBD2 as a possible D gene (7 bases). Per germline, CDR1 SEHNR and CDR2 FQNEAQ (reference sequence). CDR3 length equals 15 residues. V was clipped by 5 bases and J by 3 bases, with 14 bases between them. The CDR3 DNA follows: TGTGCCAGCAGCCTAAGGGGGGGAAACTACAATGAGCAGTTCTTC. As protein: CASSLRGGNYNEQFF.

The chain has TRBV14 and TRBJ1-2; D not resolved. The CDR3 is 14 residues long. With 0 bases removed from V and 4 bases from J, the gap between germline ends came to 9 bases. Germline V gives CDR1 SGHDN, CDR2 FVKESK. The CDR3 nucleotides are TGTGCCAGCAGCCAAGATTCCCCTTTCTATGGCTACACCTTC. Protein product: CASSQDSPFYGYTF.

DNA for the CDR3: TGTGCCAGTAGAAATCAAGGTAGCACTGAAGCTTTCTTT. This gives the protein CASRNQGSTEAFF. The genes are TRBV19 and TRBJ1-1; D not resolved. Trimming took 6 bases from V and 4 from J, leaving 12 bases between them. Germline V gene lookup returns CDR1 LNHDA and CDR2 SQIVND (reference sequence). This CDR3 is built from 13 residues.

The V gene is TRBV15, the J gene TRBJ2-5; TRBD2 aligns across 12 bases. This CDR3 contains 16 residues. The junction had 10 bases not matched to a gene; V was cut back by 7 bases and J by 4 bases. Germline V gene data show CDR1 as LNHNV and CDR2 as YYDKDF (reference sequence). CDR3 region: CATTLRLAGVGETQYF. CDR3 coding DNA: TGTGCCACCACTCTCCGACTAGCGGGAGTAGGAGAGACCCAGTACTTC.